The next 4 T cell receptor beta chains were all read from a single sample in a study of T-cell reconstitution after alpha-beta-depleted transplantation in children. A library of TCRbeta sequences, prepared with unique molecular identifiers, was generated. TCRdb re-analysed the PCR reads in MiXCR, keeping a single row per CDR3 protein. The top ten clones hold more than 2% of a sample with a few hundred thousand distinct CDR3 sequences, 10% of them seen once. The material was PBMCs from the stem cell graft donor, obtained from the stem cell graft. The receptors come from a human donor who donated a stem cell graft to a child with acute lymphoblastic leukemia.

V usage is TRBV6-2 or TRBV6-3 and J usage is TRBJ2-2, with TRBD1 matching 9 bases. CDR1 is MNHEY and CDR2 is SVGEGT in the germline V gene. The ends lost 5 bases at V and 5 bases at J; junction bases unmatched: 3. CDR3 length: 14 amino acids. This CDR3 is CASSPGTGTGELFF. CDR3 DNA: TGTGCCAGCAGTCCCGGGACAGGGACCGGGGAGCTGTTTTTT.

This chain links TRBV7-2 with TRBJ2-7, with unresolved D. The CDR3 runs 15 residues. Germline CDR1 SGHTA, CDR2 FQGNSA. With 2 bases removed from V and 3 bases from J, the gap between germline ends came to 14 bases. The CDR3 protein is CASSLSQADHYEQYF. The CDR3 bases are TGTGCCAGCAGCTTAAGCCAGGCAGACCACTACGAGCAGTACTTC.

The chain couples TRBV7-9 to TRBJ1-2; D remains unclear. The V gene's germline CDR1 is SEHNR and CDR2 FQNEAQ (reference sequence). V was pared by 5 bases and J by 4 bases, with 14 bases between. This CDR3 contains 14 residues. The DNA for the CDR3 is TGTGCCAGCAGCCCATCACAGAAGATCTATGGCTACACCTTC. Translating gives CASSPSQKIYGYTF. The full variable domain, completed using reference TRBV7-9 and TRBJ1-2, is DTGVSQNPRHKITKRGQNVTFRCDPISEHNRLYWYRQTLGQGPEFLTYFQNEAQLEKSRLLSDRFSAERPKGSFSTLEIQRTEQGDSAMYLCASSPSQKIYGYTFGSGTRLTVV.

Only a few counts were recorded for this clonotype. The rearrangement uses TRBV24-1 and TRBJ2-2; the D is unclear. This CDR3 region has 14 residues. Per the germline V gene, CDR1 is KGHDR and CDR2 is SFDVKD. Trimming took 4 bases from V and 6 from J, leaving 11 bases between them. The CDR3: CATSDPPPAGELFF. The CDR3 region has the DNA TGTGCCACCAGTGACCCCCCGCCTGCCGGGGAGCTGTTTTTT.